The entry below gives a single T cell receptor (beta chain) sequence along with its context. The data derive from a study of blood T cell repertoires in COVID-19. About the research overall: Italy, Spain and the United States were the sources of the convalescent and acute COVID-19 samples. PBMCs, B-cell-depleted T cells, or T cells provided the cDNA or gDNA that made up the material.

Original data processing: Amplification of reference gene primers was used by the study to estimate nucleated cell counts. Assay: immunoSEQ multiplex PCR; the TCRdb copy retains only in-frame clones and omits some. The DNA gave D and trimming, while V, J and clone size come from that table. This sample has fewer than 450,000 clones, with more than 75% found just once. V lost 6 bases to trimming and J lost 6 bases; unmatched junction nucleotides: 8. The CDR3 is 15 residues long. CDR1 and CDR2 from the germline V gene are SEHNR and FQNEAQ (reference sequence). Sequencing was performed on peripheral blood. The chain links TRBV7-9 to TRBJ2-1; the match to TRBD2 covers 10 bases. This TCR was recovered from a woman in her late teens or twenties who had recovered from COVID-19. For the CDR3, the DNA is TGTGCCAGCAGGACAAGCGGGAGGGCCCTCAATGAGCAGTTCTTC. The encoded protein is CASRTSGRALNEQFF.